Sequencing of this TCR beta chain was carried out in a study of blood T cell repertoires in COVID-19. Overall study: COVID-19 samples, acute and convalescent, were from the United States, Italy and Spain. Nucleic acid was either cDNA or gDNA, and it came from T cells, B-cell-depleted T cells, or PBMCs.

In the original processing: How many nucleated cells were present was estimated from reference gene primer amplification. Measured with immunoSEQ multiplex PCR; TCRdb has only the in-frame clones, and not every one. For V, J and clone size, that table is used; D and trimming come from the DNA. The sample has roughly 330,000 clones, 88% seen once; the top ten hold about 5%. Recovered status applied to Cohort 3 donors who had two consecutive negative PCRs. It also applied to those with clearance or with symptom resolution. J gave up 5 bases and V 4 bases, and 6 bases lay outside the gene matches. In germline, CDR1 is SGHDN, CDR2 FVKESK. This CDR3 is 15 amino acids long.

The sample was PBMCs or T cells enriched from blood (not recorded which). This sequence joins TRBV14 and TRBJ1-2; 11 positions match TRBD1. The receptor's source is a man aged 30 to 39 who had recovered from COVID-19. CDR3 coding DNA: TGTGCCAGCAGCCGGACAGGGGGCGGGAGGTATGGCTACACCTTC. Residues: CASSRTGGGRYGYTF.